This T cell receptor (beta chain) was documented in a study of cytomegalovirus exposure and HLA in healthy donors. For the study at large: The 110 or so validation repertoires, a later analysis reported, used the same platform as the approximately 700 first-cohort repertoires.

The CDR3 has 13 amino acids. Germline V gene data show CDR1 as SQVTM and CDR2 as ANQGSEA. V lost 4 bases to trimming and J lost 3 bases, with 9 bases between them. Study-level findings and limits: Among TCR beta chains, those listed as cytomegalovirus-associated numbered over 150. The CMV antigen specificity of a few CMV-associated chains was confirmed through in vitro analysis.

The count of this clone is one. The target antigen is unknown. Only in-frame clones appear in the TCRdb table, and some are missing; sequencing was by immunoSEQ multiplex PCR. The sample holds under 250,000 clones, 80% to 90% seen once. Sequenced: PBMCs. The genes are TRBV29-1 and TRBJ1-4; D is undetermined. This clonotype was obtained from a woman younger than 35 in good health and CMV-seropositive. DNA for the CDR3: TGCAGCGTTGTTCTGGCAGCTAATGAAAAACTGTTTTTT. Translation gives CSVVLAANEKLFF.